Each of the 23 T cell receptor beta chains below was sequenced from the same sample in a study of early T cells in non-severe SARS-CoV-2 infection. MiXCR, applied by TCRdb to the 5' RACE reads, yields one record per CDR3 protein. The sample shows about 32,000 distinct CDR3 sequences, about 10% of them seen only once. Sequencing was performed on whole blood. These receptors all stem from an adult who was a healthcare worker with PCR-confirmed SARS-CoV-2 infection or an uninfected control (not recorded which).

In this sample, this clonotype turned up many times. The gene calls are TRBV6-1 and TRBJ1-1, with D maybe TRBD1 (5 bases). Trimming removed 2 bases at V and 4 bases at J, with 14 bases between. The CDR3 has 15 residues. Germline CDR1 is MNHNS and CDR2 is SASEGT. The CDR3 region has the DNA TGTGCCAGCAGTGAAACAGGCCAAAGTAGCACTGAAGCTTTCTTT. Its translation: CASSETGQSSTEAFF.

This clonotype is categorized as medium-sized. CDR3 in amino acids: CASSQEGRSNEQFF. Written as DNA, the CDR3 is TGTGCCAGCAGCCAAGAGGGGCGGAGCAATGAGCAGTTCTTC. This chain links TRBV3-1 with TRBJ2-1; D possibly corresponds to TRBD1 (5 bases). Per germline, CDR1 LGHDT and CDR2 YNNKEL (reference sequence). There are 14 residues in the CDR3. Between the trimmed V and J ends, which lost 0 bases and 6 bases, there was a span of 9 bases.

Ten or more counts support this clonotype. The chain recombines TRBV7-9 with TRBJ2-5; 7 bases agree with TRBD1. Looked up from germline, CDR1 is SEHNR and CDR2 is FQNEAQ (reference sequence). This CDR3 comprises 15 residues. Unmatched junction bases numbered 11, after V lost 5 bases and J lost 5 bases. Here the CDR3 reads CASSPGQILVETQYF. The CDR3, as DNA: TGTGCCAGCAGCCCGGGACAGATTCTTGTGGAGACCCAGTACTTC. Based on the CDR3 plus reference TRBV7-9 and TRBJ2-5, the full variable domain is DTGVSQNPRHKITKRGQNVTFRCDPISEHNRLYWYRQTLGQGPEFLTYFQNEAQLEKSRLLSDRFSAERPKGSFSTLEIQRTEQGDSAMYLCASSPGQILVETQYFGPGTRLLVL.

This clonotype was observed many times. The chain carries TRBV29-1 and TRBJ1-5, with 8 bases aligning to TRBD1. After removal of 4 bases from V and 1 base from J, the junction contained 0 bases not matched to a gene. There are 13 residues in the CDR3. Germline values: CDR1 SQVTM, CDR2 ANQGSEA. The CDR3 DNA reads TGCAGCGTTGGGGACAGGAGCAATCAGCCCCAGCATTTT. Its protein is CSVGDRSNQPQHF.

This clonotype came up many times. This chain connects TRBV7-8 to TRBJ2-4; TRBD1 might be the D (5 bases). This CDR3 is 17 amino acids long. The V and J ends lost 5 bases and 1 base respectively, with 18 bases between them. Germline V gives CDR1 SGHVS, CDR2 FQNEAQ. The CDR3 nucleotides read TGTGCCAGCAGCCCGGCACGCAGGGTAGATGCCAAAAACATTCAGTACTTC. Its translation: CASSPARRVDAKNIQYF.

V and J are TRBV19 and TRBJ2-7; 12 nucleotides line up with TRBD1. Germline lookup yields CDR1 LNHDA and CDR2 SQIVND (reference sequence). The CDR3 has 15 amino acids. V lost 3 bases, J lost 5 bases, and 5 bases stayed unmatched. CDR3 sequence: CASSITGTGGNEQYF. In DNA, the CDR3 is TGTGCCAGTAGTATCACCGGGACAGGGGGCAACGAGCAGTACTTC.

The chain uses TRBV6-2 or TRBV6-3 and TRBJ1-1; D remains unclear. Deletions cut 5 bases from V and 0 bases from J, with 13 bases between. This CDR3 spans 15 amino acids. CDR1 MNHEY and CDR2 SVGEGT come from the germline V gene. CDR3 nucleotide sequence: TGTGCCAGCAGTAAGCGGGAGACCTTGAACACTGAAGCTTTCTTT. Its protein product is CASSKRETLNTEAFF.

This clonotype was counted at least ten times. The chain links TRBV18 to TRBJ1-2; D is uncertain. V dropped 1 base and J dropped 7 bases, with 13 bases sitting between them. The CDR3 contains 14 residues. The germline gives CDR1 KGHSH, CDR2 LQKENI. This CDR3 reads CASSPLGFRSGYTF. The CDR3, as DNA: TGTGCCAGCTCACCACTCGGTTTCCGGTCTGGCTACACCTTC.

V usage is TRBV7-2 and J usage is TRBJ1-5; no clear D gene. CDR3 length equals 14 residues. CDR1 SGHTA and CDR2 FQGNSA come from the germline V gene. V gave up 1 base and J gave up 6 bases, with 10 bases separating them. The CDR3 spells CASSLVLGSQPQHF. The CDR3 DNA reads TGTGCCAGCAGCTTAGTTTTGGGGAGTCAGCCCCAGCATTTT.

This clonotype was seen many times. The chain carries TRBV7-2 and TRBJ1-2, with D perhaps TRBD1 (6 bases). CDR3 length: 16 amino acids. Germline V gene lookup returns CDR1 SGHTA and CDR2 FQGNSA. V lost 1 base to trimming and J lost 4 bases, with 16 bases between them. The CDR3 spells CASSLEGTTSTYGYTF. The CDR3 coding sequence is TGTGCCAGCAGCTTAGAGGGGACAACAAGTACCTATGGCTACACCTTC.

The chain couples TRBV12-3 or TRBV12-4 to TRBJ1-1; D is uncertain. This CDR3 spans 16 amino acids. Trimming removed 3 bases from V and 0 bases from J, with 14 bases in between. Here the CDR3 reads CASSFQLRNMNTEAFF. As DNA, the CDR3 is TGTGCCAGCAGTTTCCAGCTTCGGAACATGAACACTGAAGCTTTCTTT.

V gene TRBV30 combines with J gene TRBJ1-5; TRBD1 aligns across 7 bases. V shed 6 bases, J shed 2 bases, and the junction held 1 base outside the gene matches. This CDR3 has 12 amino acids. Germline V gene lookup returns CDR1 GTSNPN and CDR2 SVGIG (reference sequence). The CDR3: CACDRGNQPQHF. CDR3 DNA: TGTGCCTGTGACAGGGGCAATCAGCCCCAGCATTTT.

V gene TRBV7-2 combines with J gene TRBJ2-5; D gene uncertain. V lost 0 bases, J lost 4 bases, and 3 bases lay in between. Germline CDR1 SGHTA, CDR2 FQGNSA. This CDR3 spans 12 amino acids. The CDR3 bases are TGTGCCAGCAGCTTAGCGGGAGAGACCCAGTACTTC. Protein sequence: CASSLAGETQYF.

In this sample, this clonotype turned up many times. The V gene is TRBV30, the J gene TRBJ1-1; D is ambiguous. The germline CDR1 and CDR2 sequences are GTSNPN and SVGIG (reference sequence). CDR3 size: 14 residues. The CDR3 protein is CAIWSKRLNTEAFF. CDR3 nucleotide sequence: TGTGCGATTTGGTCGAAGAGATTAAACACTGAAGCTTTCTTT.

This chain uses TRBV9 with TRBJ2-3; tentatively, D is TRBD2 (6 bases). The V gene lost 8 bases and the J gene lost 0 bases, with 7 bases spanning the gap. This CDR3 comprises 12 residues. Germline CDR1 reads SGDLS; CDR2 reads YYNGEE. The CDR3 region is CASGGSTDTQYF. In nucleotides, the CDR3 is TGTGCCAGTGGGGGGAGCACAGATACGCAGTATTTT.

This clonotype was seen many times. The chain links TRBV4-1 to TRBJ2-3; 8 positions agree with TRBD2. Germline CDR1 is MGHRA and CDR2 is YSYEKL. The junction had 5 bases not matched to a gene; V was cut back by 6 bases and J by 0 bases. The CDR3 totals 15 residues. As DNA, the CDR3 is TGCGCCAGCAGTCTCCAGCGGGGGAGCACAGATACGCAGTATTTT. Amino acids: CASSLQRGSTDTQYF.

A few counts support this clonotype. The chain joins TRBV2 to TRBJ2-3, with D possibly matching TRBD2 (5 bases). This CDR3 has 14 amino acids. Looked up from germline, CDR1 is SNHLY and CDR2 is FYNNEI. V dropped 7 bases and J dropped 2 bases, with 13 bases sitting between them. In DNA, the CDR3 is TGTGCCAGCAACGGGGTGGCCTCCACAGATACGCAGTATTTT. It is translated as CASNGVASTDTQYF.

The chain links TRBV6-6 to TRBJ2-2; no firm D call. V lost 6 bases, J lost 8 bases, and 10 bases lay in between. The CDR3 contains 12 residues. Germline V gives CDR1 MNHNY, CDR2 SVGAGI (reference sequence). CDR3 in amino acids: CASRQKAGELFF. The CDR3 bases are TGTGCCAGCAGGCAAAAAGCGGGGGAGCTGTTTTTT.

This rearrangement joins TRBV7-6 to TRBJ2-7, with D unclear. Trimming removed 4 bases at V and 4 bases at J, with 11 bases between. Germline V gene data show CDR1 as SGHVS and CDR2 as FNYEAQ. The CDR3 is made up of 13 amino acids. CDR3 loop: CASSSQVGYEQYF. CDR3 DNA sequence: TGTGCCAGCAGCTCCCAGGTGGGTTACGAGCAGTACTTC.

This clonotype appeared many times. The chain joins TRBV6-1 to TRBJ2-1, with D possibly matching TRBD1 (6 bases). V lost 1 base to trimming and J lost 8 bases, with 6 bases between them. The CDR3 loop spans 12 amino acids. Germline loops: CDR1 MNHNS, CDR2 SASEGT. The CDR3: CASSEGQDEQFF. The CDR3 coding sequence is TGTGCCAGCAGTGAAGGACAGGATGAGCAGTTCTTC.

This clonotype was counted ten times or more. This sequence joins TRBV2 and TRBJ1-4, with a weak D call TRBD1 (6 bases). The germline V and J ends were trimmed by 11 bases and 6 bases, with 22 bases remaining between them. Germline V CDR1 and CDR2: SNHLY, FYNNEI. This CDR3 has 15 amino acids. The CDR3 sequence is CALTGSSRGDEKLFF. The CDR3 DNA follows: TGTGCCCTGACCGGATCTAGCAGGGGAGATGAAAAACTGTTTTTT.

There are many counts of this clonotype. V and J are TRBV6-2 or TRBV6-3 and TRBJ1-5; D perhaps matches TRBD1 (6 bases). V was shortened by 7 bases and J by 4 bases, with 14 bases between the two germline ends. Germline V gives CDR1 MNHEY, CDR2 SVGEGT. This CDR3 comprises 14 residues. The CDR3 spells CASINRVGNQPQHF. The CDR3, as DNA: TGTGCCAGCATCAACAGGGTTGGGAATCAGCCCCAGCATTTT.

This clonotype has a count of ten or more. The chain recombines TRBV18 with TRBJ2-5; D not certain. Between the trimmed V and J ends, which lost 6 bases and 0 bases, there was a span of 11 bases. The CDR3 sequence is 14 residues long. Looked up from germline, CDR1 is KGHSH and CDR2 is LQKENI. CDR3 protein: CASSPGPDQETQYF. The CDR3 DNA reads as TGTGCCAGCTCGCCGGGCCCCGACCAAGAGACCCAGTACTTC.